Listed below are T cell receptor beta chains from one sample, sequenced in a study of CD8 T cells in Susac syndrome. TCRdb re-called the immunoSEQ multiplex PCR reads with MiXCR, one entry per CDR3 protein. The repertoire holds some 70,000 distinct CDR3 sequences, approximately 93% seen once, with about 0.6% in the top ten. Sequencing used CD8+ T cells from PBMCs. These receptors originate from a human donor with multiple sclerosis. CDR3s include the opening cysteine and the closing phenylalanine or tryptophan. Fields, in order: D gene, J gene, V gene, CDR3 protein, CDR3 DNA. D genes are given only for firm matches.

>TRBD1|TRBJ2-6|TRBV27
CASSAGQGVSGANVLTF
TGTGCCAGCAGTGCGGGACAGGGGGTCTCTGGGGCCAACGTCCTGACTTTC
>TRBD1|TRBJ1-1|TRBV9
CASSVAGTGGSEAFF
TGTGCCAGCAGCGTAGCCGGGACAGGGGGCAGTGAAGCTTTCTTT
>NA|TRBJ1-4|TRBV7-9
CASSLGGLTPSGNEKLFF
TGTGCCAGCAGCTTAGGGGGACTAACACCTTCGGGTAATGAAAAACTGTTTTTT
>NA|TRBJ1-1|TRBV9
CASSGKGTEAFF
TGTGCCAGCAGCGGGAAGGGCACTGAAGCTTTCTTT
>NA|TRBJ1-2|TRBV20-1
CSARAFFGGDTYGYTF
TGCAGTGCTAGAGCATTTTTTGGGGGAGACACCTATGGCTACACCTTC
>TRBD2|TRBJ2-1|TRBV7-9
CASSLLAVDEQFF
TGTGCCAGCAGCCTTCTAGCGGTGGATGAGCAGTTCTTC
>TRBD2|TRBJ2-2|TRBV3-1
CASSQETSGGPTGELFF
TGTGCCAGCAGCCAAGAAACTAGCGGGGGACCCACCGGGGAGCTGTTTTTT
>TRBD2|TRBJ2-5|TRBV25-1
CASSEGLAVSETQYF
TGTGCCAGCAGTGAAGGGCTAGCGGTCTCAGAGACCCAGTACTTC
>NA|TRBJ1-1|TRBV2
CATRGGATEAFF
TGTGCCACCAGGGGAGGGGCCACTGAAGCTTTCTTT
>TRBD1|TRBJ1-4|TRBV30
CAWSGGQNQEKLFF
TGTGCCTGGAGTGGGGGACAGAATCAAGAAAAACTGTTTTTT
>NA|TRBJ2-7|TRBV5-6
CASSLGAGNYEQYF
TGTGCCAGCAGCTTGGGCGCAGGGAACTACGAGCAGTACTTC
>NA|TRBJ1-2|TRBV20-1
CSARPIYGYTF
TGCAGTGCTAGGCCCATCTATGGCTACACCTTC
>TRBD1|TRBJ2-3|TRBV5-8
CASSPGQVNTDTQYF
TGTGCCAGCAGCCCAGGACAGGTGAACACAGATACGCAGTATTTT
>TRBD2|TRBJ2-1|TRBV7-2
CASSKGLAGGNEQFF
TGTGCCAGCTCTAAGGGACTAGCGGGGGGTAATGAGCAGTTCTTC
>NA|TRBJ2-7|TRBV4-1
CASSQERGANEQYF
TGCGCCAGCAGCCAAGAGAGGGGGGCAAACGAGCAGTACTTC
>NA|TRBJ2-7|TRBV7-9
CASSLGVPNEQYF
TGTGCCAGCAGCTTAGGGGTGCCCAACGAGCAGTACTTC